This T cell receptor beta chain was obtained from a study of T-cell memory formation after mild COVID-19. Study-wide background: Largely donor-specific TCR clusters were found. Study-wide results and caveats: Among contracting clones, CD4+ were mainly CM/EM and CD8+ enriched in EMRA. Clones contracting over day 15 to 85 were CD4/CD8 balanced, with later expanders leaning CD4+.

Using constant-segment primers, 5'RACE produced TCR alpha and TCR beta cDNA libraries carrying sample barcodes and UMIs. TCRdb re-analysed the 5' RACE reads in MiXCR, keeping a single row per CDR3 protein. The sample lists 35,000 to 55,000 distinct CDR3 sequences; roughly 9.8% were seen once. There are many counts of this clonotype. Its target is unknown. Sequencing was carried out using PBMCs or a T cell subset sorted from them (not recorded which). This TCR was sampled from an adult woman who had mild COVID-19 (a few samples of this study predate the infection). Cell type and time point are not known.

CDR3 sequence (DNA): TGTGCCAGCAGCGTAAGCGGTACTAGCACAGATACGCAGTATTTT. Translated: CASSVSGTSTDTQYF. J is TRBJ2-3 and V is TRBV9; maybe TRBD2 (5 bases). Germline V gene data show CDR1 as SGDLS and CDR2 as YYNGEE. V lost 1 base and J lost 0, with 9 bases in between. The CDR3 spans 15 residues.